This T cell receptor (beta chain) was sequenced in a study of cytomegalovirus exposure and HLA in healthy donors (dated by TCRdb to the late 2010s). Regarding the study in general: In an earlier analysis of roughly 590 of the donors, 276 Gb of sequence data and 117 million unique TCR beta sequences from about 179 million T cells were reported. About 280 gigabases of sequencing data and roughly 80 million unique TCR sequences made up an early release that covered 500 to 650 HLA-typed donors. Of the roughly 390 genotyped donors, roughly 80% were placed in the genetic ancestry cluster associated with self-reported Caucasian donors. The study aimed to test whether signatures of past pathogen exposure could be identified by cataloging public T cell receptors. The study profiled the T cell repertoires of under 700 subjects by immunosequencing and related them to cytomegalovirus serostatus. In addition to the first cohort of approximately 670 subjects, a separate validation cohort of approximately 130 different subjects was used. High-throughput TCR immunosequencing, statistical association of individual TCRs with disease status, and machine learning were combined to predict cytomegalovirus infection status. To study patterns of TCR occurrence, a later analysis re-analyzed previously published TCR beta repertoires from around 700 donors and added high-resolution HLA genotyping. In the later analysis, no new phenotypic data were used to find candidate immune exposures; instead, reliance was placed on TCR beta sequences and their occurrence across donors. In an earlier analysis of a few hundred of the donors, high-throughput TCR beta sequencing was used to judge whether each TCR beta V gene segment behaved as functional or pseudogenic. Donor age, sex, ethnicity and CMV serostatus were collected together with the repertoire data. Genome-wide SNP genotypes for about 65% of the 666 donors were used in a later genetic analysis, which treated that subset as a discovery cohort. All discovery cohort repertoires had been generated on a single sequencing platform. HLA typing covered class I and class II loci at four-digit resolution. Typing coverage differed by locus: A, B, C, DRB1 and DQB1 were typed in about 629-640 donors, DQA1 in around 500, DPA1 in roughly 590, and DPB1 in just under 480. Several DR-DQ haplotypes were handled as single units for association and clustering, since linkage in the cohort was strong. On average, roughly 200,000 unique TCR beta nucleotide sequences were sequenced per donor among roughly 430 genotyped donors of the cohort, with roughly 18% of those sequences being non-productive. Results and caveats for the whole study, not just this receptor: In a later genetic analysis, a missense DCLRE1C variant was associated with V-gene and J-gene trimming of TCR beta chains, and the association was replicated in an independent cohort. A later analysis found that HLA-associated TCR beta chains were more clonally expanded and had lower generation probabilities than equally common non-associated chains. In vitro tests confirmed that a few of the cytomegalovirus-associated TCR beta chains recognize cytomegalovirus antigens. Presence/absence analyses assumed roughly uniform sequencing depth across donors, an assumption that may not hold. In an earlier analysis of more than 500 of the donors, most TCR beta V segments appeared in productive rearrangements about 90% or about 30% of the time, broadly matching IMGT annotations. HLA typing was unavailable for some donors at each locus, so association tests used only the typed subset. A later genetic analysis reported fewer N-insertions in productive TCRs among donors in an Asian-associated ancestry cluster than the roughly 700-donor mean. Cytomegalovirus status was reported to be diagnosed by the classifier with high specificity and sensitivity in both the original and validation cohorts. A further reported finding was that TCR beta sequences accurately predicted the HLA-A and HLA-B alleles for most subjects in the first cohort. At a false discovery rate of 0.05, a later analysis linked about 17,000 TCR beta sequences to specific HLA alleles. Some IMGT-functional V segments, including TRBV6-2 and TRBV6-3, could not be told apart with the 87-base-pair reads, so those segments were excluded. Across donors, most TCR sequences were observed very rarely, whereas some public TCRs were present in many individuals. Linkage disequilibrium might explain the correlated functional status among segregating V segments, but an unknown experimental factor could not be excluded. In this cohort, only TCR beta chains were sequenced, and detectable features were limited by the absence of alpha or paired-chain data. According to a later analysis, TCR association rates differed among HLA loci, with DRB1 alleles showing the most associated TCRs and HLA-C alleles showing the fewest. A group of highly shared sequence variants was considered likely to be a technical artifact of the sequencing pipeline. Most CMV-associated TCR beta chains appeared to be HLA-restricted in a later analysis, and the HLA associations seemed to be driven largely by CMV exposure. For the cohort, immune exposure information was limited to CMV serostatus. Because counts were too low, roughly 16 rarely observed V segments, including chromosome 9 orphons, were left out of the earlier analysis of some 600 of the donors. When HLA alleles, especially DR and DQ, strongly co-occurred, attributing TCR associations to individual alleles was difficult. According to a later analysis, parvovirus B19, influenza, CMV and Epstein-Barr virus appeared linked to several top co-occurrence clusters. The study listed around 160 TCR beta chains as associated with cytomegalovirus. According to the authors, the approach could potentially be generalized to other disease states and immunological phenotypes.

The cohort was made up of 500 to 800 healthy bone marrow donors. All cohort members were sampled while nominally healthy, although unrecorded immune exposures were likely present. The donor tested CMV seronegative, placing the donor among the 350 to 400 seronegative members of the cohort. Each donor provided a peripheral blood sample, and peripheral blood mononuclear cells were used for TCR beta sequencing. The Qiagen DNeasy Blood Extraction Kit was used to extract genomic DNA from the blood cell samples. Trimming accounts for 3 bases at V and 3 bases at J, while the number of junction bases matched to no gene is 5. The germline V gene encodes CDR1 SEHNR and CDR2 FQNEAQ (reference sequence). From the cysteine through the phenylalanine, the CDR3 covers 15 amino acids. Only the CDR3 portion is preserved as DNA: 45 bases, with reading frame beginning at the first base. The library was obtained by the immunoSEQ multiplex PCR assay. For the multiplex PCR, a mixture combining 60 forward primers for TCR Vbeta segments and 13 reverse primers for TCR Jbeta segments was used. The CDR3 region of rearranged TCR beta genes was amplified from genomic DNA by a multiplex PCR assay. On the Illumina HiSeq System, the amplified TCR beta libraries were sequenced as 87-base-pair reads. From the authors' description of their analysis: In a later analysis, tens of millions of unique TCR beta chains were counted across the approximately 670 repertoires, and roughly 11 million of these chains were shared by at least two donors. Raw reads were error-corrected and collapsed into unique sequences with a nearest-neighbor algorithm that merged closely related sequences to remove PCR and sequencing errors. Alignment of CDR3 sequences to IMGT reference sequences was used to assign V, D and J gene segments. For a sequence to be retained, at least a six-nucleotide match to both a V gene segment and a J gene segment was required. A rearrangement was called productive if the CDR3 had no stop codons and remained in frame with V and J, and every other rearrangement was called non-productive. CDR3 was defined by IMGT convention, running from the second conserved V-encoded cysteine to the conserved J-encoded phenylalanine. The earlier analysis of fewer than 750 of the donors excluded sequences that lacked an unambiguous match to a single V gene segment. In an earlier analysis of a few hundred of the donors, V segments were called functional above 56.7% productive rearrangements and were called segregating when the between-donor standard deviation exceeded 5%. A statistical classification framework was built to diagnose cytomegalovirus status from the catalog of TCR beta chain sequences. A later analysis assigned V and J genes by comparing TCR nucleotide sequences with IMGT/GENE-DB human TR gene sequences. Using the TCRdist pipeline, a later analysis assigned CDR3 sequences along with most-parsimonious VDJ recombination scenarios. In a later analysis, each TCR beta chain was defined by its CDR3 amino acid sequence together with its V-gene family, and reads without a unique V-gene family were excluded. In a later analysis, 550 to 650 highly shared, low-generation-probability nucleotide sequences were removed to address suspected cross-contamination and a sequencing artifact. In a later analysis, a clonal expansion index for each public chain was calculated from normalized within-repertoire ranks of inferred template counts. Generation probabilities in a later analysis came from a VDJ recombination model fitted to out-of-frame rearrangements, and those results were checked against IGoR. In a later analysis, TCR-TCR, TCR-HLA and TCR-CMV co-occurrence was scored with hypergeometric tests, and a repertoire-size bias correction was applied to TCR pairs. False discovery rates were estimated in a later analysis by permuting HLA or CMV assignments 20 times. In a later analysis, co-occurring TCRs were grouped with DBSCAN, and TCRdist sequence similarity was added when clustering was performed within HLA-allele-positive subsets. For co-occurrence clustering, repertoires with fewer than 30,000 or more than 120,000 public chains were excluded, along with 5 or 6 repertoires with anomalous nucleotide sharing. TCRdb mirrors the immuneACCESS table, restricted to in-frame sequences. Some clones are absent from its copies; in checked studies, under half trace to an unresolved V gene, and the reason for the others is unknown. V and J calls and clone size are given by that table; D and trimming were obtained from the DNA. Per the sample table, the count is approximately 150,000 clones. 1.5% to 2% of the sample is in the top ten clones.

A note on this clone: This receptor's antigen is unknown. The sample contains more than one DNA sequence encoding this CDR3.

The TCR originated in a woman between 50 and 59 years old in good health and CMV-seronegative. The chain is assembled from TRBV7-9 and TRBJ1-5; 7 central nucleotides agree with TRBD1. The sample taken for sequencing was PBMCs. The sequenced DNA is TGTGCCAGCAGCTTGGCCGGGACAGACAATCAGCCCCAGCATTTT. This sequence encodes CASSLAGTDNQPQHF.